One sample yielded the 22 T cell receptor beta chains listed below, sequenced in a study of CD8 T cells in ankylosing spondylitis (dated by TCRdb to 2016 to 2017). The library came from 5' RACE. The data were produced on an Illumina HiSeq 2500. Clones were called with MiXCR by TCRdb after fastp trimmed the public reads at Q25, and only in-frame beta chains were retained. CDR3 protein duplicates are merged, each entry listing the most common genes and DNA. The sample data list about 110,000 distinct CDR3 sequences, and approximately 25% of these were observed just once. The ten most abundant clones make up more than 9% of the sample. The specimen was synovial fluid, either unsorted or a sorted T cell fraction (not recorded which). The source of these receptors is a male donor with ankylosing spondylitis.

This clonotype was counted a few times. This sequence joins TRBV7-8 and TRBJ1-1, with TRBD1 matching 8 bases. Looked up from germline, CDR1 is SGHVS and CDR2 is FQNEAQ. V lost 1 base, J lost 2 bases, and 15 bases stayed unmatched. The CDR3 contains 19 residues. In DNA form, the CDR3 reads TGTGCCAGCAGCTTAGGGAGCAGGGGGCTGGGTCGGGCAAACACTGAAGCTTTCTTT. Its protein product is CASSLGSRGLGRANTEAFF.

This clonotype was seen at least ten times. The chain recombines TRBV12-3 or TRBV12-4 with TRBJ2-1, with 10 nucleotides matching TRBD2. V lost 6 bases, J lost 8 bases, and 7 bases stayed unmatched. The CDR3 consists of 14 residues. CDR3 nucleotides: TGTGCCAGCAGCTACAGCGGGAGGGCCCATGAGCAGTTCTTC. Protein product: CASSYSGRAHEQFF.

The chain uses TRBV20-1 and TRBJ1-6; no firm D call. This CDR3 comprises 14 residues. The V end lost 6 bases, the J end lost 10 bases, and 19 bases lay between the germline ends. CDR1 is DFQATT, CDR2 SNEGSKA, per germline (reference sequence). CDR3: CSATREPRGSPLHF. CDR3 in DNA: TGCAGTGCAACCCGGGAGCCCCGAGGATCACCCCTCCACTTT.

This sequence joins TRBV2 and TRBJ2-1; 13 positions match TRBD2. The V segment lost 7 bases and the J segment 5 bases; nucleotides outside the gene matches: 11. The CDR3 consists of 17 residues. In germline, CDR1 is SNHLY, CDR2 FYNNEI. CDR3 sequence: CASTIHEGLAGHNEQFF. Written as DNA, the CDR3 is TGTGCCAGCACCATCCACGAGGGACTAGCGGGACACAATGAGCAGTTCTTC.

This clonotype was seen ten or more times. The chain is built from TRBV5-1 and TRBJ2-7; either TRBD1 or TRBD2 may supply D (6 bases each). The length of the CDR3 is 16 residues. With 4 bases removed from V and 0 bases from J, the gap between germline ends came to 17 bases. The V gene's germline CDR1 is SGHRS and CDR2 YFSETQ. This CDR3 is CASSPLGGRGSYEQYF. Here the CDR3 DNA reads TGCGCCAGCAGCCCATTAGGGGGGCGGGGCTCCTACGAGCAGTACTTC.

This clonotype was counted a few times. The chain has TRBV12-3 or TRBV12-4 and TRBJ1-3, with D unresolved. The V end lost 3 bases, the J end lost 0 bases, and 6 bases lay between the germline ends. The CDR3 spans 14 residues. CDR3 sequence: CASSFGHSGNTIYF. DNA of the CDR3: TGTGCCAGCAGTTTCGGTCACTCTGGAAACACCATATATTTT.

The V gene is TRBV11-3, the J gene TRBJ2-2; no clear D. Germline CDR1 is SGHNT and CDR2 is YENEEA. This CDR3 is 14 amino acids long. Trimming removed 0 bases at V and 3 bases at J, with 5 bases between. This CDR3 reads CASSLEVHTGELFF. CDR3 in DNA: TGTGCCAGCAGCTTAGAGGTTCACACCGGGGAGCTGTTTTTT.

This clonotype was counted only a few times. The rearrangement links TRBV4-1 to TRBJ2-5; possibly TRBD1 for D (6 bases). CDR3 size: 14 residues. CDR1 is MGHRA and CDR2 is YSYEKL in the germline V gene. Trimming removed 0 bases at V and 4 bases at J, with 9 bases between. The CDR3: CASSQDLGGETQYF. The CDR3 region has the DNA TGCGCCAGCAGCCAAGATCTAGGGGGAGAGACCCAGTACTTC.

In this sample, this clonotype turned up many times. The chain carries TRBV15 and TRBJ1-1, with a possible D match to TRBD1 (5 bases). Germline assignment: CDR1 LNHNV and CDR2 YYDKDF (reference sequence). The CDR3 has 13 amino acids. The germline V and J ends were trimmed by 7 bases and 5 bases, with 14 bases remaining between them. The CDR3 bases are TGTGCCACCACTCGCGGGGCAAGTACTGAAGCTTTCTTT. It translates to CATTRGASTEAFF.

This clonotype was seen just once. The genes are TRBV20-1 and TRBJ2-3; D is uncertain. CDR1 DFQATT and CDR2 SNEGSKA come from the germline V gene (reference sequence). The CDR3 runs 12 residues. Trimming removed 5 bases from V and 2 bases from J, with 8 bases in between. The chain's CDR3 is CSAGPPTDTQYF. The CDR3 bases are TGCAGTGCTGGCCCCCCCACAGATACGCAGTATTTT.

V gene TRBV12-3 or TRBV12-4 combines with J gene TRBJ1-2; 9 bases agree with TRBD1. V shed 3 bases and J 6 bases; nucleotides not matched to a gene: 5. This CDR3 spans 14 amino acids. This CDR3 is CASSFFTGGHGYTF. CDR3 in DNA: TGTGCCAGCAGTTTCTTCACAGGGGGCCATGGCTACACCTTC.

Concerning this clonotype itself: A read error may explain this, as a much larger clone is one base away. This sequence joins TRBV12-3 or TRBV12-4 and TRBJ2-1; no reliable D call. V gave up 5 bases and J gave up 7 bases, with 9 bases separating them. This CDR3 has 12 amino acids. CDR3 sequence: CASSPNMNEQFF. CDR3 DNA: TGTGCCAGCAGTCCAAACATGAATGAGCAGTTCTTC.

This clonotype was detected ten times or more. The V and J genes are TRBV27 and TRBJ2-1, with 12 positions matching TRBD2. The germline CDR1 and CDR2 sequences are MNHEY and SMNVEV (reference sequence). V gave up 0 bases and J gave up 8 bases; unmatched junction bases: 11. CDR3 size: 18 residues. CDR3 residues: CASSLSPGETSGSYEQFF. Here the CDR3 DNA reads TGTGCCAGCAGTTTATCGCCAGGGGAGACTAGCGGGAGTTATGAGCAGTTCTTC.

This clonotype was observed a handful of times. In DNA, the CDR3 is TGCGCCAGCAGCTTGGATGGCAGGGGTATTGAGCAGTACGTC. Residues: CASSLDGRGIEQYV. The chain has TRBV5-1 and TRBJ2-7; D perhaps matches TRBD1 (6 bases). The CDR3 is made up of 14 amino acids. V was shortened by 0 bases and J by 7 bases, with 14 bases between the two germline ends. Per the germline V gene, CDR1 is SGHRS and CDR2 is YFSETQ.

CDR3 DNA: TGTGCCAGCAGTTACGGGCAGAGGAATGAGCAGTTCTTC. Translation gives CASSYGQRNEQFF. The rearrangement links TRBV6-2 or TRBV6-3 to TRBJ2-1; the D is unclear. This CDR3 region has 13 residues. The germline V gene has CDR1 MNHEY and CDR2 SVGEGT. The ends were cut back, 2 bases at V and 7 bases at J, with 9 bases in the middle.

This clonotype turned up a few times. The V gene is TRBV5-1, the J gene TRBJ2-3, with 7 bases lining up with TRBD1. V was pared by 3 bases and J by 1 base, with 11 bases of the junction left unmatched. The CDR3 consists of 17 residues. Germline V gene data show CDR1 as SGHRS and CDR2 as YFSETQ. CDR3 in amino acids: CASSSRDRGFGTDTQYF. The CDR3 DNA is TGCGCCAGCAGCTCCCGGGACAGAGGTTTTGGCACAGATACGCAGTATTTT.

The CDR3 loop reads CASSREQGIQETQYF. The DNA for the CDR3 is TGTGCCAGCAGTAGGGAACAGGGAATACAAGAGACCCAGTACTTC. The V gene is TRBV2, the J gene TRBJ2-5, with D possibly matching TRBD1 (6 bases). The germline gives CDR1 SNHLY, CDR2 FYNNEI. The length of the CDR3 is 15 residues. V lost 5 bases and J lost 2, with 15 bases in between.

This clonotype occurred a few times. CDR3 residues: CASSFRGNTYEQYF. Here the CDR3 DNA reads TGTGCCAGCAGCTTTCGGGGGAACACCTACGAGCAGTACTTC. The rearrangement links TRBV7-8 to TRBJ2-7; a possible D gene is TRBD2 (6 bases). Trimming shortened V by 3 bases and J by 2 bases, and 11 bases separated the two germline ends. This CDR3 contains 14 residues. Looked up from germline, CDR1 is SGHVS and CDR2 is FQNEAQ.

The chain links TRBV2 to TRBJ2-7; no firm D call. Trimming removed 8 bases from V and 5 bases from J, with 10 bases in between. Germline values: CDR1 SNHLY, CDR2 FYNNEI. The CDR3 runs to 11 residues. The CDR3 sequence is CASRVEHEQYV. CDR3 nucleotide sequence: TGTGCCAGCCGGGTGGAACACGAGCAGTACGTC.

This clonotype was seen repeatedly, ten times or more. The chain has TRBV2 and TRBJ2-2; D is ambiguous. Germline V CDR1 and CDR2: SNHLY, FYNNEI. The CDR3 spans 13 residues. The germline V and J ends were trimmed by 5 bases and 5 bases, with 9 bases remaining between them. The CDR3 reads CASSTWGTGELFF. The CDR3 coding sequence is TGTGCCAGCAGTACATGGGGTACCGGGGAGCTGTTTTTT. Looking up the rest from reference TRBV2 and TRBJ2-2 gives the full variable domain: EPEVTQTPSHQVTQMGQEVILRCVPISNHLYFYWYRQILGQKVEFLVSFYNNEISEKSEIFDDQFSVERPDGSNFTLKIRSTKLEDSAMYFCASSTWGTGELFFGEGSRLTVL.

There are a few counts of this clonotype. This sequence joins TRBV29-1 and TRBJ2-2; D is unresolved. The CDR3 consists of 12 residues. Germline values: CDR1 SQVTM, CDR2 ANQGSEA. V lost 0 bases to trimming and J lost 9 bases, with 8 bases between them. CDR3 loop: CSVEDNRRELFF. CDR3 coding DNA: TGCAGCGTTGAAGATAATAGACGGGAGCTGTTTTTT.

V gene TRBV7-4 combines with J gene TRBJ2-4; 7 bases map to TRBD1. The CDR3 has 21 residues. J lost 0 bases, V lost 1 base, and 18 bases had no gene match. Germline V gene data show CDR1 as SGHVT and CDR2 as SQSDAQ. The CDR3 bases are TGTGCCAGCAGCTTAGGGTGGTCTAGCTCAGGGGGTGGAATAGCCAAAAACATTCAGTACTTC. This gives the protein CASSLGWSSSGGGIAKNIQYF.